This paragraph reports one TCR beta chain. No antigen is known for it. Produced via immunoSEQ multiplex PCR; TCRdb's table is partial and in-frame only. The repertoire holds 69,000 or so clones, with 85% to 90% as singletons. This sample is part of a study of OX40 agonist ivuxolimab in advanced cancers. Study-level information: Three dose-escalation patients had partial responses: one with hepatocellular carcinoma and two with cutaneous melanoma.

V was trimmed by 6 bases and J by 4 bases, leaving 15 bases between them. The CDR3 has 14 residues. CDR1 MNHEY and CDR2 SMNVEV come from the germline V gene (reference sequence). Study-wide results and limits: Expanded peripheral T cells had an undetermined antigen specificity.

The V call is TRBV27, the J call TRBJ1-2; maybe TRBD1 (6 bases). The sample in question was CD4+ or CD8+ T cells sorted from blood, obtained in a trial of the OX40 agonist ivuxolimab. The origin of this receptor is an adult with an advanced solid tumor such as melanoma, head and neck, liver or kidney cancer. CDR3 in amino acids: CASSMSGGGYGYTF. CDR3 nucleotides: TGTGCCAGCAGCATGTCCGGGGGCGGCTATGGCTACACCTTC.